The entry below describes one TCR beta chain. Sequencing was performed with immunoSEQ multiplex PCR; in TCRdb, only in-frame clones are kept and a portion is missing. The data hold approximately 2.5 million clones, with approximately 94% observed a single time. The CDR3 covers 16 residues. Germline values: CDR1 SGHRS, CDR2 YFSETQ. V shed 2 bases, J shed 4 bases, and the junction held 7 bases outside the gene matches. This sample is drawn from a study of shared clonotypes between healthy human individuals. The chain carries TRBV5-1 and TRBJ2-2; 8 bases are a match to TRBD1. The clonotype originates from a man aged 18 to 30 in good health. Source material: naive CD4+ T cells sorted from blood. Subset indicated: CD45RA+ positively selected. CDR3 loop: CASSLPTGVATGELFF. DNA for the CDR3: TGCGCCAGCAGCTTACCGACAGGGGTGGCCACCGGGGAGCTGTTTTTT.